The rows below give T cell receptor beta chains drawn from one sample of a study of blood T cell repertoires in COVID-19. Some clones are missing from TCRdb's copy, which holds only in-frame ones; the method was immunoSEQ multiplex PCR. The table records approximately 200,000 clones, under 90% of them present only once. Sequencing used peripheral blood. All receptors come from a woman over 75 with COVID-19, enrolled during active disease. Both conserved end residues are part of each CDR3. D genes are given only for firm matches. The listing skips clone size in some rows; elsewhere it reads once, few, many or a size class.

size	D	V	J	DNA	CDR3
.	TRBD1	TRBV27	TRBJ1-5	TGTGCCAGCAGTTTAGGGACAGGCAATCAGCCCCAGCATTTT	CASSLGTGNQPQHF
few	.	TRBV5-4	TRBJ1-2	TGTGCCAGCAGCTTTGGAGGGGAACATGGCTACACCTTC	CASSFGGEHGYTF
.	.	TRBV5-6	TRBJ1-2	TGTGCCAGCAGCTACCAGGTGCCTGGCTACACCTTC	CASSYQVPGYTF
.	TRBD1	TRBV4-2	TRBJ1-1	TGTGCCAGCAGCCAAGGATCCGGACAGGTGACGACTGAAGCTTTCTTT	CASSQGSGQVTTEAFF
many	.	TRBV6-1	TRBJ1-1	TGTGCCAGCAGTGAAGCTTCGGGGGTTACGACTGAAGCTTTCTTT	CASSEASGVTTEAFF
.	.	TRBV19	TRBJ1-5	TGTGCCAGTAGTTGGGGCAGGGCCCCCTATCAGCCCCAGCATTTT	CASSWGRAPYQPQHF
.	.	TRBV2	TRBJ1-5	TGTGCCAGCAGCGCGGAGAGGGTAAGCAATCAGCCCCAGCATTTT	CASSAERVSNQPQHF
.	TRBD1	TRBV23-1	TRBJ1-2	TGCGCCAGCAGCGATAAGCCCAGGGGGGACTATGGCTACACCTTC	CASSDKPRGDYGYTF
.	.	TRBV9	TRBJ2-5	TGTGCCAGCAGCGAGGGCATACAGGGAGCACAAGAGACCCAGTACTTC	CASSEGIQGAQETQYF
.	TRBD2	TRBV3-1/TRBV3-2	TRBJ2-1	TGTGCCAGCAGCCCACTAGCGGGGGGGCAGGGTGAGCAGTTCTTC	CASSPLAGGQGEQFF
few	.	TRBV28	TRBJ1-2	TGTGCCAGCAGTTTAAAGCACTATGGCTACACCTTC	CASSLKHYGYTF
.	.	TRBV7-2	TRBJ1-2	TGTGCCAGCAGCAAGCCGATGAGACAGGAGGCGGGTTACACCTTC	CASSKPMRQEAGYTF
.	TRBD2	TRBV7-2	TRBJ2-3	TGTGCCAGCGGTCTAGCGGGGGTAATCACAGATACGCAGTATTTT	CASGLAGVITDTQYF
.	TRBD2	TRBV4-1	TRBJ2-3	TGCGCCAGCAGCGCCGGGCTAGCGGGACCCACAGATACGCAGTATTTT	CASSAGLAGPTDTQYF
.	.	TRBV18	TRBJ1-5	TGTGCCAGCTCACCCGCCGGAGGGGCCTATAGCAATCAGCCCCAGCATTTT	CASSPAGGAYSNQPQHF
.	TRBD1	TRBV5-5	TRBJ1-1	TGTGCCAGCAGCCCGACAGGGGCGAACACTGAAGCTTTCTTT	CASSPTGANTEAFF
.	.	TRBV7-2	TRBJ1-5	TGTGCCAGCAGCTTAAATATCGGCTCCCTCGGGGCCCAGCATTTT	CASSLNIGSLGAQHF
.	.	TRBV2	TRBJ1-3	TGTGCCAGCAGTCTCCCAGGGAACTCTGGAAACACCATATATTTT	CASSLPGNSGNTIYF
.	TRBD1	TRBV6-2/TRBV6-3	TRBJ2-1	TGTGCCAGCAGTTATGAGGGGGCGATCCTCAATGAGCAGTTCTTC	CASSYEGAILNEQFF
.	TRBD1	TRBV10-3	TRBJ1-5	TGTGCCATCAGGGACAGGGAAGGTCAGCCCCAGCATTTT	CAIRDREGQPQHF
once	TRBD1	TRBV30	TRBJ1-5	TGTGCCTGGAGTGGGGACAGGGATAATCAGCCCCAGCATTTT	CAWSGDRDNQPQHF
.	.	TRBV5-1	TRBJ2-3	TGCGCCAGCAGCTTGGCCGAGAATAGCGGTTACACAGATACGCAGTATTTT	CASSLAENSGYTDTQYF
.	.	TRBV18	TRBJ2-2	TGTGCCAGCTCACCAAGGAGGAACACCGGGGAGCTGTTTTTT	CASSPRRNTGELFF
.	TRBD1	TRBV19	TRBJ1-5	TGTGCCAGTACCGGGACAGGGAATTGGCAGCCCCAGCATTTT	CASTGTGNWQPQHF
once	TRBD2	TRBV19	TRBJ2-1	TGTGCCAGTAGGGGCCTCCTAGCGGGAGCCTACAATGAGCAGTTCTTC	CASRGLLAGAYNEQFF
.	.	TRBV19	TRBJ1-1	TGTGCCAGTTCGATGTCCACAGGTCGCGGCACTGAAGCTTTCTTT	CASSMSTGRGTEAFF
few	.	TRBV10-2	TRBJ1-5	TGCGCCAGTCAGCTTAATCCGGGTCAGCCCCAGCATTTT	CASQLNPGQPQHF
few	.	TRBV28	TRBJ1-2	TGTGCCAGCAGTTTCCTCGTGTCCTACACCTTC	CASSFLVSYTF
.	TRBD2	TRBV13	TRBJ2-3	TGTGCCAGCAGCAAAGCCCTAGCGGGGGCCTACACAGATACGCAGTATTTT	CASSKALAGAYTDTQYF
.	.	TRBV3-1/TRBV3-2	TRBJ2-5	TGTGCCAGCCTTTCGGGGATCCAAGAGACCCAGTACTTC	CASLSGIQETQYF
.	TRBD2	TRBV6-5	TRBJ2-5	TGTGCCAGCAGTTTATCGGGGGGTCAAGAGACCCAGTACTTC	CASSLSGGQETQYF
.	TRBD2	TRBV15	TRBJ2-7	TGTGCCACCAGCAGGGCAGCTAGCGGGTACGAGCAGTACTTC	CATSRAASGYEQYF
few	TRBD1	TRBV19	TRBJ2-7	TGTGCCAGTAGTATGACAGGGATCCCCTACGAGCAGTACTTC	CASSMTGIPYEQYF
.	TRBD1	TRBV28	TRBJ1-1	TGTGCCAGCAGTGGACAGGGTATAGGGGACACTGAAGCTTTCTTT	CASSGQGIGDTEAFF
once	.	TRBV6-6	TRBJ1-3	TGTGCCAGCAGAATGGACAAGACGGCTGGAAACACCATATATTTT	CASRMDKTAGNTIYF
.	.	TRBV5-6	TRBJ1-2	TGTGCCAGCAGCCTTAGGGGAATCAGTGGCTACACCTTC	CASSLRGISGYTF
.	.	TRBV5-1	TRBJ1-1	TGCGCCAGCAGCTCCCAGGCGACGAACACTGAAGCTTTCTTT	CASSSQATNTEAFF
.	.	TRBV7-9	TRBJ1-5	TGTGCCAGCAGCCGAGACGGGAATCAGCCCCAGCATTTT	CASSRDGNQPQHF
few	.	TRBV4-1	TRBJ1-1	TGCGCCAGCAGCCTACAAACGGGAGCGAACACTGAAGCTTTCTTT	CASSLQTGANTEAFF
.	TRBD2	TRBV10-3	TRBJ2-1	TGTGCCATCAGCCCTAGCGGGGGGGCCGTTAGTGAGCAGTTCTTC	CAISPSGGAVSEQFF
.	TRBD1	TRBV29-1	TRBJ1-2	TGCAGCGTTGGGGGACAGAACCCCTACACCTTC	CSVGGQNPYTF
.	TRBD2	TRBV5-1	TRBJ2-3	TGCGCCAGCAGCTTGATTTTTGCGGGGGGCTCAGATACGCAGTATTTT	CASSLIFAGGSDTQYF
.	.	TRBV6-2/TRBV6-3	TRBJ1-4	TGTGCCAGCAGTTACTCCGGGAAAGGAAATGAAAAACTGTTTTTT	CASSYSGKGNEKLFF
.	.	TRBV12-3/TRBV12-4	TRBJ1-4	TGTGCCAGCAGTTTTGTAGCTGAAAAACTGTTTTTT	CASSFVAEKLFF
.	.	TRBV19	TRBJ1-5	TGTGCCAGTAGTGGGGAACCGAGAGGGAGTCAGCCCCAGCATTTT	CASSGEPRGSQPQHF